Below, 19 T cell receptor beta chains from the same sample are listed, as sequenced in a study of blood T cell repertoires in COVID-19. The repertoire was sequenced with immunoSEQ multiplex PCR; TCRdb's copy has only in-frame clones and lacks some. Of about 110,000 clones listed, around 68% are singletons. Sequenced material: peripheral blood. The source of these receptors is a woman in her fifties or sixties with acute or convalescent COVID-19.

The V call is TRBV4-2, the J call TRBJ2-3; 12 positions match TRBD2. This CDR3 region has 17 residues. CDR1 is LGHNA, CDR2 YNFKEQ, per germline. Trimming took 4 bases from V and 0 from J; bases not matched to a gene: 5. CDR3 loop: CASSPLAGGMSTDTQYF. The CDR3 DNA reads TGTGCCAGCAGCCCTCTAGCGGGGGGGATGAGCACAGATACGCAGTATTTT.

In this sample, this clone turned up once. The J gene is TRBJ1-6, the V gene TRBV12-5; 7 nucleotides align to TRBD1. V was pared by 5 bases and J by 10 bases, with 14 bases of the junction left unmatched. This CDR3 is built from 16 residues. The V gene's germline CDR1 is LGHNT and CDR2 FRNRAP. The CDR3 coding sequence is TGTGCTAGTGGTGGCCCTCCGGGACAGATACGATCACCCCTCCACTTT. This gives the protein CASGGPPGQIRSPLHF.

This chain uses TRBV27 with TRBJ1-1, with D unresolved. The germline V and J ends were trimmed by 6 bases and 0 bases, with 14 bases remaining between them. Germline CDR1 MNHEY, CDR2 SMNVEV (reference sequence). CDR3 length: 15 residues. CDR3: CASSTPIPMNTEAFF. Here the CDR3 DNA reads TGTGCCAGCAGCACCCCAATACCTATGAACACTGAAGCTTTCTTT.

V usage is TRBV6-1 and J usage is TRBJ2-7; TRBD2 might be the D (6 bases). This CDR3 contains 14 residues. Germline V gene sequence: CDR1 MNHNS, CDR2 SASEGT. V shed 3 bases and J shed 0 bases, with 9 bases lying between them. The CDR3 region is CASSDRGYSYEQYF. CDR3 DNA: TGTGCCAGCAGTGACCGGGGGTACTCCTACGAGCAGTACTTC.

The chain employs TRBV7-6 and TRBJ1-6, with D possibly being TRBD1 (6 bases). With 1 base removed from V and 8 bases from J, the gap between germline ends came to 12 bases. This CDR3 is 15 amino acids long. The germline CDR1 and CDR2 sequences are SGHVS and FNYEAQ. In DNA, the CDR3 is TGTGCCAGCAGCTTAGGTCAGGGGCTGGATTCACCCCTCCACTTT. Translated: CASSLGQGLDSPLHF.

V is TRBV30 and J is TRBJ1-5, with 7 bases identical to TRBD1. The CDR3 totals 16 residues. Germline CDR1 and CDR2: GTSNPN and SVGIG (reference sequence). Unmatched junction bases numbered 8, after V lost 1 base and J lost 2 bases. The CDR3 bases are TGTGCCTGGAGTGGAGGCGGTACAGGGGGCAATCAGCCCCAGCATTTT. Amino acids: CAWSGGGTGGNQPQHF.

The chain has TRBV7-8 and TRBJ1-2; TRBD1 might be the D (6 bases). The CDR3 runs to 16 residues. Between the trimmed V and J ends, which lost 4 bases and 4 bases, there was a span of 19 bases. In germline, CDR1 is SGHVS, CDR2 FQNEAQ. CDR3 protein: CASSSTGTTKGYGYTF. As DNA, the CDR3 is TGTGCCAGCAGCTCGACCGGGACAACGAAGGGCTATGGCTACACCTTC.

This clone has a count of ten or more. The chain links TRBV6-5 to TRBJ2-7; 9 bases fit TRBD2. The CDR3 runs to 15 residues. Germline CDR1 MNHEY, CDR2 SVGAGI. The V and J ends lost 5 bases and 2 bases, in that order; junction bases with no gene match: 7. In DNA, the CDR3 is TGTGCCAGCAGTAGCATAGCGGGGGCCGCCTACGAGCAGTACTTC. It encodes CASSSIAGAAYEQYF.

The gene calls are TRBV14 and TRBJ2-5, with 8 bases lining up with TRBD2. Germline CDR1 and CDR2: SGHDN and FVKESK. The CDR3 length is 16 residues. The V segment lost 4 bases and the J segment 4 bases; nucleotides outside the gene matches: 11. The CDR3 loop reads CASSRSGGSQAETQYF. For the CDR3, the DNA is TGTGCCAGCAGCCGATCGGGGGGGTCCCAGGCAGAGACCCAGTACTTC.

The chain recombines TRBV28 with TRBJ1-1; no clear D gene. Germline values: CDR1 MDHEN, CDR2 SYDVKM. This CDR3 comprises 15 residues. The ends were cut back, 2 bases at V and 2 bases at J, with 12 bases in the middle. CDR3 coding DNA: TGTGCCAGCAGTTTAAGAGTACAGATAAACACTGAAGCTTTCTTT. This sequence encodes CASSLRVQINTEAFF. The entire variable domain, with the rest obtained from reference TRBV28 and TRBJ1-1, is as follows: DVKVTQSSRYLVKRTGEKVFLECVQDMDHENMFWYRQDPGLGLRLIYFSYDVKMKEKGDIPEGYSVSREKKERFSLILESASTNQTSMYLCASSLRVQINTEAFFGQGTRLTVV.

This chain links TRBV6-1 with TRBJ1-2, with D uncertain. There are 14 residues in the CDR3. CDR1 is MNHNS and CDR2 is SASEGT in the germline V gene. The ends were cut back, 1 base at V and 4 bases at J, with 10 bases in the middle. CDR3 in DNA: TGTGCCAGCAGTGAAGGGGTTAGCATCTATGGCTACACCTTC. It specifies CASSEGVSIYGYTF.

This clone was found a few times. This chain joins TRBV12-3 or TRBV12-4 and TRBJ1-2; unclear D gene. V lost 6 bases, J lost 4 bases, and 6 bases lay in between. CDR3 length: 11 amino acids. The CDR3 region has the DNA TGTGCCAGCAGCTCTTCCTATGGCTACACCTTC. This sequence encodes CASSSSYGYTF.

The J gene is TRBJ2-7, the V gene TRBV24-1; D not resolved. Trimming pared 6 bases from V and 3 bases from J, leaving 5 bases between. The CDR3 contains 11 residues. Germline V gene lookup returns CDR1 KGHDR and CDR2 SFDVKD. In nucleotides, the CDR3 is TGTGCCACCAGTCACGGCTACGAGCAGTACTTC. This gives the protein CATSHGYEQYF.

The gene calls are TRBV9 and TRBJ1-1; TRBD1 matches at 9 bases. V dropped 0 bases and J dropped 3; count of bases not matched to a gene: 6. Germline V lookup: CDR1 SGDLS, CDR2 YYNGEE. The CDR3 is 16 residues long. DNA for the CDR3: TGTGCCAGCAGCGTAGGAGGACAGGGGAGGGACACTGAAGCTTTCTTT. This encodes CASSVGGQGRDTEAFF.

The chain uses TRBV11-2 and TRBJ2-1, with a weak D call TRBD2 (6 bases). Germline V gene sequence: CDR1 SGHAT, CDR2 FQNNGV. The CDR3 is 16 amino acids. The ends were cut back, 3 bases at V and 0 bases at J, with 12 bases in the middle. The CDR3 nucleotides are TGTGCCAGCAGCTTGCCGGGACTGAGCTCCTACAATGAGCAGTTCTTC. It specifies CASSLPGLSSYNEQFF.

This clone rates as medium-sized. The chain is built from TRBV19 and TRBJ1-2; D is unresolved. V lost 4 bases to trimming and J lost 4 bases, with 10 bases between them. The CDR3 runs to 13 residues. The germline V gene has CDR1 LNHDA and CDR2 SQIVND (reference sequence). The CDR3 DNA follows: TGTGCCAGTAGTAGCGGAGTGGTCTATGGCTACACCTTC. It codes for CASSSGVVYGYTF.

This rearrangement joins TRBV10-3 to TRBJ2-7, with 8 bases identical to TRBD1. Germline CDR1 and CDR2: ENHRY and SYGVKD. Germline trimming cut 10 bases from V and 2 bases from J; bases unmatched to any gene: 4. This CDR3 contains 12 residues. In nucleotides, the CDR3 is TGTGCCACCGGACAGGGTACCTACGAGCAGTACTTC. Translating gives CATGQGTYEQYF.

V gene TRBV14 combines with J gene TRBJ2-5, with a weak D call TRBD2 (6 bases). Germline assignment: CDR1 SGHDN and CDR2 FVKESK. V was pared by 4 bases and J by 5 bases, with 14 bases between. The CDR3 length is 14 residues. CDR3: CASSLSGLWETQYF. The CDR3 bases are TGTGCCAGCAGCCTATCGGGACTTTGGGAGACCCAGTACTTC. Based on the CDR3 plus reference TRBV14 and TRBJ2-5, the full variable domain is EAGVTQFPSHSVIEKGQTVTLRCDPISGHDNLYWYRRVMGKEIKFLLHFVKESKQDESGMPNNRFLAERTGGTYSTLKVQPAELEDSGVYFCASSLSGLWETQYFGPGTRLLVL.

V and J are TRBV9 and TRBJ1-4; unclear D gene. Trimming pared 2 bases from V and 6 bases from J, leaving 11 bases between. CDR3 length equals 14 residues. Looked up from germline, CDR1 is SGDLS and CDR2 is YYNGEE. The CDR3 here is CASSVRGLDEKLFF. The CDR3, as DNA: TGTGCCAGCAGCGTTCGAGGGTTAGATGAAAAACTGTTTTTT.